The sequence of this T cell receptor beta chain was determined in a study of T-cell reconstitution after alpha-beta-depleted transplantation in children. The CDR3 runs to 13 residues. Deletions cut 0 bases from V and 13 bases from J, with 15 bases between. Germline V gene lookup returns CDR1 MNHEY and CDR2 SVGAGI. Researchers prepared the TCRbeta library using unique molecular identifiers, the study reports. Via MiXCR, TCRdb re-called the PCR reads, giving one row per CDR3 protein. This table holds about 500,000 distinct CDR3 sequences, approximately 30% found once. The J gene is TRBJ1-2, the V gene TRBV6-5, with a weak D call TRBD1 (6 bases). The sample here was PBMCs from the stem cell graft donor, taken from the stem cell graft. The TCR sequence derives from a human donor who donated a stem cell graft to a child with aplastic anemia. The CDR3 DNA reads as TGTGCCAGCAGTTACTCCGGGACAACCTGGGGCACCTTC. Protein product: CASSYSGTTWGTF.